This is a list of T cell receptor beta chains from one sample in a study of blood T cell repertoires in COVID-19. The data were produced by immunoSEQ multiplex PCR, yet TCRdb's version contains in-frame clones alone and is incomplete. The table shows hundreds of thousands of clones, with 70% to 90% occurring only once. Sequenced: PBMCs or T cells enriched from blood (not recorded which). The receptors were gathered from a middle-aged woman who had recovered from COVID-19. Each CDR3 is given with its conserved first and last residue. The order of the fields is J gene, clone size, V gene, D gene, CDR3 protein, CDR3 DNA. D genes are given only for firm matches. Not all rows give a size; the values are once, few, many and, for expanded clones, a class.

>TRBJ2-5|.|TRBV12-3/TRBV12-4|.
CASNIGVQETQYF
TGTGCCAGCAACATCGGGGTCCAAGAGACCCAGTACTTC
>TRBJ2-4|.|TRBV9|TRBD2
CASSGSEGGVLAKNIQYF
TGTGCCAGCAGCGGTAGTGAGGGAGGGGTACTAGCCAAAAACATTCAGTACTTC
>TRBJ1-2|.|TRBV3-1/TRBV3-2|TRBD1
CASSQDRAGGRNYGYTF
TGTGCCAGCAGCCAAGATAGGGCAGGGGGTAGGAACTATGGCTACACCTTC
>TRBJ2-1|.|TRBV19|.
CASTQRGRATNEQFF
TGTGCCAGTACCCAAAGGGGGAGGGCTACAAATGAGCAGTTCTTC
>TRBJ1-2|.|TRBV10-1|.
CASSDGQSYGYTF
TGCGCCAGCAGTGATGGACAGTCATATGGCTACACCTTC
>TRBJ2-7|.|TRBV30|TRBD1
CAWSVGGPSYEQYF
TGTGCCTGGAGTGTAGGGGGCCCCTCCTACGAGCAGTACTTC
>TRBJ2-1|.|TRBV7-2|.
CASSLSGRSYNEQFF
TGTGCCAGCAGCTTAAGCGGGCGCTCCTACAATGAGCAGTTCTTC
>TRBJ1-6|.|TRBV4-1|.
CASSRTGTYNSPLHF
TGCGCCAGCAGCCGAACCGGGACATATAATTCACCCCTCCACTTT
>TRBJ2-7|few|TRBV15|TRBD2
CATSRAGLATEQYF
TGTGCCACCAGCAGGGCGGGACTAGCGACCGAGCAGTACTTC
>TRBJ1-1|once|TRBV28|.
CASTGQPLNTEAFF
TGTGCCAGCACCGGACAGCCTCTGAACACTGAAGCTTTCTTT
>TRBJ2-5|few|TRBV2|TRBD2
CAGTGTSGETQYF
TGTGCCGGTACCGGGACTAGCGGGGAGACCCAGTACTTC
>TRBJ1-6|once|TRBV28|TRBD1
CASSRDRTNSPLHF
TGTGCCAGCAGCCGGGACAGAACTAATTCACCCCTCCACTTT
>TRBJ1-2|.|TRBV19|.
CASTVGTVNYGYTF
TGTGCCAGTACCGTCGGCACAGTAAACTATGGCTACACCTTC
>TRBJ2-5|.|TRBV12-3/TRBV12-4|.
CASKGGGETQYF
TGTGCCAGCAAGGGGGGGGGAGAGACCCAGTACTTC
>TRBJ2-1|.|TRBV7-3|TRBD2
CASSLGSSGGYNEQFF
TGTGCCAGCAGCTTAGGGTCTAGCGGGGGATACAATGAGCAGTTCTTC
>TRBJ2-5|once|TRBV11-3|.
CASSLAAGATQYF
TGTGCCAGCAGCTTAGCTGCGGGCGCGACCCAGTACTTC
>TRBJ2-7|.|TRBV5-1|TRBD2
CASSLESLAGLQGGYEQYF
TGCGCCAGCAGCTTGGAGTCTCTAGCGGGCCTCCAAGGGGGTTACGAGCAGTACTTC
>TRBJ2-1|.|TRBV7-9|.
CASSEIAGGHEQFF
TGTGCCAGCAGCGAGATTGCTGGGGGCCATGAGCAGTTCTTC
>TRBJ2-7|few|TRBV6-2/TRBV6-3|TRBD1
CASSRQGNEQYF
TGTGCCAGCAGTCGACAGGGGAACGAGCAGTACTTC
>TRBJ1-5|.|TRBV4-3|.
CASSQDRGSNQPQHF
TGCGCCAGCAGCCAAGACAGGGGTAGCAATCAGCCCCAGCATTTT